Shown below are 19 T cell receptor beta chains from a single sample sequenced in a study of cytomegalovirus exposure and HLA in healthy donors. A multiplex PCR was run with 60 Vbeta primers and 13 Jbeta primers. The data were produced by immunoSEQ multiplex PCR, yet TCRdb's version contains in-frame clones alone and is incomplete. The sample lists under 200,000 clones; 80% to 85% were seen once. Material: PBMCs. Receptors were obtained from a woman between 18 and 30 years old in good health and CMV-seropositive.

The count of this clone is one. J is TRBJ2-1 and V is TRBV13; no reliable D call. CDR1 and CDR2 (germline): PRHDT, FYEKMQ (reference sequence). V lost 0 bases to trimming and J lost 1 base, with 7 bases between them. CDR3 length: 15 amino acids. CDR3 amino acids: CASSLGLQSYNEQFF. CDR3 in DNA: TGTGCCAGCAGCTTAGGCCTGCAGTCCTACAATGAGCAGTTCTTC.

The chain uses TRBV6-1 and TRBJ1-3; D is perhaps TRBD1 (6 bases). CDR1 MNHNS and CDR2 SASEGT come from the germline V gene. The CDR3 extends over 14 amino acids. Trimming removed 9 bases at V and 3 bases at J, with 15 bases between. The CDR3 here is CASGGAGDGNTIYF. DNA for the CDR3: TGTGCCAGTGGGGGGGCAGGGGATGGAAACACCATATATTTT.

This clone turned up a few times. The J gene is TRBJ2-1, the V gene TRBV7-9; TRBD1 is a possible D gene (5 bases). CDR1 is SEHNR, CDR2 FQNEAQ, per germline (reference sequence). V lost 6 bases, J lost 5 bases, and 17 bases lay in between. The CDR3 is 15 residues long. CDR3 sequence: CASSYPVGAHNEQFF. The CDR3 DNA is TGTGCCAGCAGTTATCCGGTTGGGGCCCACAATGAGCAGTTCTTC.

V gene TRBV27 combines with J gene TRBJ1-2; 9 bases align to TRBD1. This CDR3 region has 16 residues. Germline lookup yields CDR1 MNHEY and CDR2 SMNVEV (reference sequence). The V gene end was trimmed by 5 bases and the J gene end by 3 bases; junction bases not matched to a gene: 10. DNA of the CDR3: TGTGCCAGCAGTGTCACAGGGGGCGCGGTAGACTATGGCTACACCTTC. It yields the protein CASSVTGGAVDYGYTF.

The gene calls are TRBV7-2 and TRBJ2-1, with 8 bases aligning to TRBD2. Germline V gene data show CDR1 as SGHTA and CDR2 as FQGNSA. There are 14 residues in the CDR3. After removal of 1 base from V and 9 bases from J, the junction contained 5 bases not matched to a gene. CDR3 in amino acids: CASSLDGGAGEQFF. The CDR3 coding sequence is TGTGCCAGCAGCTTAGACGGGGGGGCCGGTGAGCAGTTCTTC.

The J gene is TRBJ1-4, the V gene TRBV5-1, with 9 bases that match TRBD1. Germline CDR1 reads SGHRS; CDR2 reads YFSETQ. Losses at the gene ends were 3 bases for V and 7 bases for J; bases not matched to a gene: 4. CDR3 length: 14 residues. Here the CDR3 reads CASSSGQGTEKLFF. The CDR3 DNA is TGCGCCAGCAGCTCAGGACAGGGGACTGAAAAACTGTTTTTT.

This clone was picked up one time. This chain uses TRBV14 with TRBJ1-1, with 8 bases identical to TRBD1. The trim removed 0 bases at V and 4 bases at J, leaving 4 bases unmatched. The CDR3 extends over 15 amino acids. Germline assignment: CDR1 SGHDN and CDR2 FVKESK. The DNA of the CDR3 is TGTGCCAGCAGCCAAGATCAGGGGGCGATCACTGAAGCTTTCTTT. It specifies CASSQDQGAITEAFF.

The chain joins TRBV5-4 to TRBJ1-1; D perhaps matches TRBD1 (5 bases). Germline lookup yields CDR1 SGHNT and CDR2 YYREEE (reference sequence). The V gene lost 8 bases and the J gene lost 4 bases, with 21 bases spanning the gap. CDR3 length equals 15 residues. CDR3 sequence: CASTRGGFMVTEAFF. The CDR3 nucleotides are TGTGCCAGTACTCGCGGGGGGTTTATGGTCACTGAAGCTTTCTTT. Drawing the rest from reference TRBV5-4 and TRBJ1-1, the complete variable domain is ETGVTQSPTHLIKTRGQQVTLRCSSQSGHNTVSWYQQALGQGPQFIFQYYREEENGRGNFPPRFSGLQFPNYSSELNVNALELDDSALYLCASTRGGFMVTEAFFGQGTRLTVV.

The chain uses TRBV7-2 and TRBJ2-2; D unclear. Germline V gene sequence: CDR1 SGHTA, CDR2 FQGNSA. Trimming removed 6 bases from V and 3 bases from J, with 5 bases in between. The CDR3 has 12 amino acids. The CDR3 is CASRVDTGELFF. CDR3 coding DNA: TGTGCCAGCAGGGTAGACACCGGGGAGCTGTTTTTT.

The chain has TRBV27 and TRBJ2-1; 15 bases line up with TRBD2. The germline CDR1 and CDR2 sequences are MNHEY and SMNVEV (reference sequence). The CDR3 runs to 15 residues. V lost 6 bases, J lost 9 bases, and 6 bases stayed unmatched. The chain's CDR3 is CASSRTSGGAGEQFF. The DNA of the CDR3 is TGTGCCAGCAGCCGGACTAGCGGGGGGGCCGGTGAGCAGTTCTTC.

Notes on this clone: The sample holds other DNA sequences that translate to the same CDR3. V usage is TRBV15 and J usage is TRBJ1-5, with no clear D. V lost 0 bases to trimming and J lost 4 bases, with 10 bases between them. The CDR3 loop spans 15 amino acids. Germline V lookup: CDR1 LNHNV, CDR2 YYDKDF (reference sequence). The CDR3 reads CATSRDLTGNQPQHF. The CDR3 DNA sequence: TGTGCCACCAGCAGAGATTTAACGGGGAATCAGCCCCAGCATTTT.

J is TRBJ2-5 and V is TRBV11-3, with a possible D match to TRBD2 (5 bases). The V end lost 1 base, the J end lost 3 bases, and 6 bases lay between the germline ends. The CDR3 covers 13 residues. Germline-derived CDR1 and CDR2 are SGHNT and YENEEA. CDR3 DNA: TGTGCCAGCAGCTTAGGGGGAGAAGAGACCCAGTACTTC. This gives the protein CASSLGGEETQYF.

This sequence joins TRBV6-6 and TRBJ2-1; 13 bases align to TRBD2. Germline values: CDR1 MNHNY, CDR2 SVGAGI (reference sequence). The CDR3 is made up of 16 amino acids. V trimming: 6 bases; J trimming: 5 bases; junction bases outside the gene matches: 7. In DNA form, the CDR3 reads TGTGCCAGCAGGGGACTAGCGGGGACGGCCGACAATGAGCAGTTCTTC. It yields the protein CASRGLAGTADNEQFF.

The chain has TRBV7-2 and TRBJ2-3; TRBD1 matches 8 bases. Per the germline V gene, CDR1 is SGHTA and CDR2 is FQGNSA. The CDR3 spans 18 residues. With 1 base clipped from V and 2 bases from J, the junction kept 11 bases outside the gene matches. DNA for the CDR3: TGTGCCAGCAGCTTAGTGCCCCTGACAGGGGCATTCACAGATACGCAGTATTTT. Translating gives CASSLVPLTGAFTDTQYF.

The rearrangement links TRBV5-1 to TRBJ1-5; TRBD1 matches 9 bases. V was pared by 4 bases and J by 5 bases, with 13 bases of the junction left unmatched. This CDR3 spans 17 amino acids. Germline lookup yields CDR1 SGHRS and CDR2 YFSETQ. The CDR3 nucleotides are TGCGCCAGCAGCCCTACTGTGGGACAGGGTACGGATCAGCCCCAGCATTTT. This encodes CASSPTVGQGTDQPQHF. Supplemented by reference TRBV5-1 and TRBJ1-5, the full variable domain reads KAGVTQTPRYLIKTRGQQVTLSCSPISGHRSVSWYQQTPGQGLQFLFEYFSETQRNKGNFPGRFSGRQFSNSRSEMNVSTLELGDSALYLCASSPTVGQGTDQPQHFGDGTRLSIL.

This clone has a handful of counts. The chain recombines TRBV2 with TRBJ2-3; D is perhaps TRBD2 (6 bases). The CDR3 runs 13 residues. V dropped 8 bases and J dropped 5 bases, with 14 bases sitting between them. From germline, CDR1 is SNHLY and CDR2 FYNNEI. As DNA, the CDR3 is TGTGCCAGCGCGGCGGGGTGGAAAGATACGCAGTATTTT. Protein sequence: CASAAGWKDTQYF.

This chain joins TRBV4-1 and TRBJ1-2; D unclear. The CDR3 extends over 14 amino acids. V lost 3 bases and J 7 bases, leaving 15 bases between the germline ends. CDR1 MGHRA and CDR2 YSYEKL come from the germline V gene. The CDR3 sequence is CASSQKSVSGGYTF. The DNA for the CDR3 is TGCGCCAGCAGCCAGAAAAGCGTCTCGGGTGGCTACACCTTC.

This chain connects TRBV5-1 to TRBJ1-5; D perhaps matches TRBD1 (5 bases). Germline assignment: CDR1 SGHRS and CDR2 YFSETQ. V was trimmed by 0 bases and J by 1 base, leaving 8 bases between them. There are 15 residues in the CDR3. CDR3 sequence (DNA): TGCGCCAGCAGCTTGGATTCAGGGAGCAATCAGCCCCAGCATTTT. It encodes CASSLDSGSNQPQHF. Variable domain in full (rest from reference TRBV5-1 and TRBJ1-5): KAGVTQTPRYLIKTRGQQVTLSCSPISGHRSVSWYQQTPGQGLQFLFEYFSETQRNKGNFPGRFSGRQFSNSRSEMNVSTLELGDSALYLCASSLDSGSNQPQHFGDGTRLSIL.

The chain recombines TRBV5-1 with TRBJ2-2; D is uncertain. V dropped 1 base and J dropped 4 bases, with 11 bases sitting between them. This CDR3 spans 15 amino acids. CDR1 is SGHRS and CDR2 is YFSETQ in the germline V gene. In DNA form, the CDR3 reads TGCGCCAGCAGCTTGACGCACAGCAGCACCGGGGAGCTGTTTTTT. It yields the protein CASSLTHSSTGELFF.